The present TCR beta chain was sequenced within a study of neoadjuvant anti-PD-1 for oral cavity cancer. The assay was immunoSEQ multiplex PCR, and TCRdb's table has in-frame clones only and misses some. The data show roughly 68,000 clones, around 85% seen once. The CDR3 consists of 13 residues. V lost 4 bases, J lost 3 bases, and 9 bases lay in between. Germline values: CDR1 SNHLY, CDR2 FYNNEI. Time point noted: after neoadjuvant nivolumab, at surgical resection. These newly diagnosed stage II-IVA oral cavity squamous cell carcinoma patients had no prior systemic or radiation treatment. The sequencing here drew on PBMCs, taken after nivolumab (anti-PD-1) treatment. This receptor was obtained from a person aged 35-80 years with oral cavity squamous cell carcinoma. This chain links TRBV2 with TRBJ1-2; D is ambiguous. The chain's CDR3 is CASSVEVYYGYTF. The CDR3 DNA sequence: TGTGCCAGCAGTGTTGAGGTCTACTATGGCTACACCTTC.